Listed here is a single TCR beta chain. This clone has just a few counts. Its recognized antigen is unknown. Base-call qualities are not available, and no considerably larger clone is one nucleotide away. TCRbeta CDR3 regions were sequenced with the immunoSEQ Assay. After extraction, genomic DNA underwent amplification by bias-controlled multiplex PCR, followed by high-throughput sequencing. In the source study's methods: To quantify the absolute abundance of each unique TCRbeta CDR3 region, sequences were collapsed and filtered. T cell fraction was estimated by normalizing TCRbeta template counts to usable DNA, which was measured by amplifying reference genes present in all nucleated cells. Repertoire TCRs were annotated as SARS-CoV-2-specific by exact matching of V gene, CDR3 amino acid sequence and J gene to a known reactive TCR set. The reference SARS-CoV-2 TCR set was derived from MIRA and filtered for enrichment in COVID-19-positive ImmuneCODE repertoires, a step that removed public or cross-reactive TCRs. Based on the MIRA antigens, annotated TCRs were further analysed at the level of specific ORF or position within ORF. Breadth was defined as the number of annotated unique rearrangements divided by the total number of unique productive rearrangements, and depth was defined as the summed frequency of the annotated unique rearrangements. Two-sided Wilcoxon rank-sum tests were used to compare TCR breadth between groups. Entries here come from immuneACCESS through TCRdb and include only in-frame sequences with V and J called. Some clones fail to appear in such tables; in the studies checked, an unresolved V gene covers under half of the shortfall, and the cause of the remainder is unknown. The V and J calls and clone size come from that table; D and trimming were worked out from the DNA. The sample data list about 350,000 clones, and about 88% of these were observed just once. The ten largest clones add up to roughly 10% of the sample.

After removal of 1 base from V and 0 bases from J, the junction retains 7 bases not matched to a gene. The CDR3 numbers 18 residues from cysteine through phenylalanine. Only the CDR3 DNA stays, 54 bases, in frame from base 1. Taken from the germline V gene, the CDR1 and CDR2 loops are SNHLY and FYNNEI. In the paper's terms, the treatment or condition label means: roughly 20 received Ad26.COV2.S at low or high dose, single or two shots; a few received placebo; per-sample allocation not given. Repertoires of vaccine and placebo recipients were sequenced from samples collected on day 63 after the first injection. Between 29 July and 7 August 2020, Cohort 1b enrolled about 27 adults aged 18-55 years at one site in Boston, USA. Ad26.COV2.S was a replication-incompetent adenovirus type 26 vector expressing a prefusion-stabilized SARS-CoV-2 spike protein from the original Wuhan strain. The data derive from a study of Ad26.COV2.S vaccination and SARS-CoV-2 variants listed by TCRdb under 2021. At the level of the whole study: Donors in the vaccine arm were drawn from COV1001, a phase I-IIa trial of Ad26.COV2.S in healthy adults that was multicentre, randomized, double-blind and placebo-controlled. Investigators did not know the trial group allocation while performing experiments and assessing outcomes. Trial participants were randomized into five groups of five, in which low-dose or high-dose Ad26.COV2.S was given once or twice, or placebo was given on both occasions. Ad26.COV2.S was given intramuscularly at 5x10^10 or 1x10^11 viral particles, as a single shot or as two shots 56 days apart. The TCR-sequenced set comprised around 30 samples: some 20 Ad26.COV2.S vaccine recipients, 5 placebo recipients and 8 SARS-CoV-2 convalescent individuals. Sequencing of the TCRbeta repertoire served to evaluate the specificity and breadth of SARS-CoV-2-reactive T cell receptors following Ad26.COV2.S vaccination.

What the authors observed across the whole study: The authors noted that total T cell responses may have been underestimated by the TCR breadth and depth analyses. Higher spike-specific TCR breadth was observed in Ad26.COV2.S recipients than in placebo recipients (P = 0.0014). Vaccine and placebo recipients had comparable non-spike TCR breadth, which fits with the vaccine containing only spike. The study was not powered for comparison of responses between vaccine doses or regimens. After vaccination, spike-specific CD8+ and CD4+ T cell responses were reported to show substantial breadth.

The chain uses TRBV2 and TRBJ2-3; TRBD2 fits 10 bases in the junction. The source material was peripheral blood, sampled in a trial of Ad26.COV2.S vaccine versus placebo. This sequence originates from a person between 18 and 65 years old who received the Ad26.COV2.S COVID-19 vaccine or a placebo. The CDR3 region has the sequence CASSEGRLAGASTDTQYF. The sequenced DNA: TGTGCCAGCAGTGAAGGTCGGCTAGCGGGGGCCAGCACAGATACGCAGTATTTT.